The clone carrying this T cell receptor beta chain was seen a few times. Its antigen remains unknown. TCRdb ran MiXCR on the 5' RACE reads and lists one entry per CDR3 protein. Counted here are roughly 600,000 distinct CDR3 sequences, 15% to 20% occurring once; the ten biggest clones make up approximately 12%. The CDR3 has 16 amino acids. The germline gives CDR1 SGHTA, CDR2 FQGNSA. V was clipped by 2 bases and J by 1 base; unmatched bases: 6. The source of the sample is a study of T-cell memory formation after mild COVID-19. Turning to the study itself: Largely donor-specific sequence clusters came from a couple of donors. Study results and caveats: Mainly in CM and EM were contracting CD4+ clones; CD8+ were in EMRA. From day 15 to 85, contracting clones were balanced between CD4 and CD8, whereas later expanders leaned toward CD4+.

Input material: PBMCs or a T cell subset sorted from them (not recorded which). This sequence originates from an adult woman who had mild COVID-19 (a few samples of this study predate the infection). Cell type and time point are not known. This chain uses TRBV7-2 with TRBJ2-5, with 8 bases that match TRBD2. The CDR3 region is CASSLSTSGGQETQYF. The CDR3 DNA reads as TGTGCCAGCAGCTTATCGACGAGCGGGGGCCAAGAGACCCAGTACTTC.